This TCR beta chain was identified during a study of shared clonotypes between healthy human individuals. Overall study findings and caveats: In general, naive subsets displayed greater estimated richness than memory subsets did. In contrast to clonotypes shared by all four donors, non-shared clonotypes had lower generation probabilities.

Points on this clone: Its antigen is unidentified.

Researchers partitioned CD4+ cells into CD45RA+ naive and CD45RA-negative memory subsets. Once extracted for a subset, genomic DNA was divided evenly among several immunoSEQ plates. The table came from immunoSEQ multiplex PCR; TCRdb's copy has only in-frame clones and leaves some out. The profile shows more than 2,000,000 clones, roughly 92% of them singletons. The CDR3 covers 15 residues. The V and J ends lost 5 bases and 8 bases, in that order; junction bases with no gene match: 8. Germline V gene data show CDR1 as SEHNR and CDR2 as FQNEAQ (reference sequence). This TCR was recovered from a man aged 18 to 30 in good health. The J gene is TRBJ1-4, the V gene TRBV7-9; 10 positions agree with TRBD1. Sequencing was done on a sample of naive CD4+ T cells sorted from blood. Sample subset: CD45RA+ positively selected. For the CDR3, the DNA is TGTGCCAGCAGCGCAAGGACAGGGGGTTGGGAAAAACTGTTTTTT. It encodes CASSARTGGWEKLFF.